Sequencing of this T cell receptor beta chain was carried out in a study of CD8+ T cells in alopecia areata. General study findings and limits: There were also resident alphabeta T cells of normal skin sequenced in scalp samples. Normal scalp had lower clonality than lesional scalp, with alopecia totalis/universalis lesions showing this most strongly.

With respect to this clone: What it binds is not known.

Following RNA extraction, reverse transcription yielded cDNA that acted as the sequencing template. Here immunoSEQ multiplex PCR was the method, and the copy in TCRdb shows in-frame clones only, minus some. The data show 120,000 or so clones, around 60% seen once. Germline V gene sequence: CDR1 SGHNT, CDR2 YYREEE (reference sequence). This CDR3 is built from 15 residues. The ends were cut back, 0 bases at V and 2 bases at J, with 10 bases in the middle. The starting material was CD4+ T cells sorted from blood, obtained at week 0. This sequence joins TRBV5-4 and TRBJ2-3; the D is unclear. The origin of this receptor is a human donor with alopecia areata. CDR3 nucleotides: TGTGCCAGCAGCTTGGGATCAGTATACACAGATACGCAGTATTTT. It translates to CASSLGSVYTDTQYF.